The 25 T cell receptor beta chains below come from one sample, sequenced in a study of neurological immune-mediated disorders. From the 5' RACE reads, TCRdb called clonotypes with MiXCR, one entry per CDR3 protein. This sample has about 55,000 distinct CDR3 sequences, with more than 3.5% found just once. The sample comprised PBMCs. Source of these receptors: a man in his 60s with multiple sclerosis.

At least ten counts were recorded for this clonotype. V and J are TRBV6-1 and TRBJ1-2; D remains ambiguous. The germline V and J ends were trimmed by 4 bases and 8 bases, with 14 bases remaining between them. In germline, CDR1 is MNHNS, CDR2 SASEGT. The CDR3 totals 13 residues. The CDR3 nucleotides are TGTGCCAGCAGTGCACTACGTTTGGGGGGCTACACCTTC. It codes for CASSALRLGGYTF.

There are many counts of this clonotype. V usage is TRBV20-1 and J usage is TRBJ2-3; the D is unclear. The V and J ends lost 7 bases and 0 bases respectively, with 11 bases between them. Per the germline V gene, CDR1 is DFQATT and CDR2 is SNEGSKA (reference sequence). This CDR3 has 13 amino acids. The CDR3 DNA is TGCAGTGGGAACTCAGATAGCACAGATACGCAGTATTTT. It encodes CSGNSDSTDTQYF.

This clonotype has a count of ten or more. CDR3 in amino acids: CASSPQQISGNTIYF. CDR3 DNA: TGCGCCAGCAGCCCCCAACAGATCTCTGGAAACACCATATATTTT. This sequence joins TRBV5-1 and TRBJ1-3; D is undetermined. CDR3 length: 15 amino acids. In germline, CDR1 is SGHRS, CDR2 YFSETQ. V was cut by 4 bases and J by 0 bases, with 11 bases left in between. Complete variable domain (other parts from reference TRBV5-1 and TRBJ1-3): KAGVTQTPRYLIKTRGQQVTLSCSPISGHRSVSWYQQTPGQGLQFLFEYFSETQRNKGNFPGRFSGRQFSNSRSEMNVSTLELGDSALYLCASSPQQISGNTIYFGEGSWLTVV.

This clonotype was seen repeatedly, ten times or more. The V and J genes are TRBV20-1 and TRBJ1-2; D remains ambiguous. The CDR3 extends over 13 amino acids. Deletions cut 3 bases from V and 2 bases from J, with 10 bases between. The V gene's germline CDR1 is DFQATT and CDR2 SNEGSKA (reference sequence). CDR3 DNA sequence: TGCAGTGCTAGTTTGGAAGGGAACTATGGCTACACCTTC. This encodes CSASLEGNYGYTF.

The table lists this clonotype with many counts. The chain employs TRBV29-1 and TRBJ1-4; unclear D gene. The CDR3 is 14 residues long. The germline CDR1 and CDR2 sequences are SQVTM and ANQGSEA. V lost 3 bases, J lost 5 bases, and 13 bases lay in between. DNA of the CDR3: TGCAGCGTTGATAGGAGGAAAATAAATGAAAAACTGTTTTTT. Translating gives CSVDRRKINEKLFF.

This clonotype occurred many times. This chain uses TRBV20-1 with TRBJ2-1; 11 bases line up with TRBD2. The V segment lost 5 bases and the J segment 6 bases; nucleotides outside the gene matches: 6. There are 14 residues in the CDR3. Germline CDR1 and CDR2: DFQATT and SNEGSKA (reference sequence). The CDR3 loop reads CSAPPGLAANEQFF. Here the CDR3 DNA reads TGCAGTGCTCCCCCGGGACTAGCGGCCAATGAGCAGTTCTTC.

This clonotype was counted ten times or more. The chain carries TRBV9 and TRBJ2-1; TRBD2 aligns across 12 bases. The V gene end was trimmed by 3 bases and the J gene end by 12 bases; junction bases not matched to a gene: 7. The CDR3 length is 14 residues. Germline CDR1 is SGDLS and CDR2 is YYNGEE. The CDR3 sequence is CASSATSGGVGQFF. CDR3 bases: TGTGCCAGCAGCGCGACTAGCGGGGGTGTAGGGCAGTTCTTC.

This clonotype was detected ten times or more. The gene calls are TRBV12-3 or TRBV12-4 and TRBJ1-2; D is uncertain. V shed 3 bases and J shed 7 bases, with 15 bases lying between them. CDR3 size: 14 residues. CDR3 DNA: TGTGCCAGCAGTTTGCCTGGGGATTGGGTTGGCTACACCTTC. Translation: CASSLPGDWVGYTF.

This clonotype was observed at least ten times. CDR3 residues: CASSPRQGANSPLHF. The CDR3 nucleotides read TGTGCCAGCAGCCCAAGACAGGGCGCGAATTCACCCCTCCACTTT. The chain carries TRBV3-1 and TRBJ1-6; the match to TRBD1 covers 7 bases. This CDR3 comprises 15 residues. In germline, CDR1 is LGHDT, CDR2 YNNKEL (reference sequence). V shed 4 bases, J shed 7 bases, and the junction held 7 bases outside the gene matches. Full variable domain (remainder filled in from reference TRBV3-1 and TRBJ1-6): DTAVSQTPKYLVTQMGNDKSIKCEQNLGHDTMYWYKQDSKKFLKIMFSYNNKELIINETVPNRFSPKSPDKAHLNLHINSLELGDSAVYFCASSPRQGANSPLHFGNGTRLTVT.

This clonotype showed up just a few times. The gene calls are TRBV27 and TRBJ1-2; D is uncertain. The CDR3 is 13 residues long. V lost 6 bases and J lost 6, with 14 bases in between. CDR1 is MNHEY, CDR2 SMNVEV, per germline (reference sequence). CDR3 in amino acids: CASRNLGADGYTF. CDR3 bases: TGTGCCAGCAGAAACCTCGGCGCAGATGGCTACACCTTC.

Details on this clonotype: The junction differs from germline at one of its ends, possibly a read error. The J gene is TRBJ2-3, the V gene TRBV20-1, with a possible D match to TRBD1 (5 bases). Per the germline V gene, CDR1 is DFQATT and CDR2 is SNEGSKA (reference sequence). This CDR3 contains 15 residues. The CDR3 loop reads CSARDRSEAPDTQYF. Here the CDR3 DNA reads TGCAGTGCGAGAGACAGAAGCGAGGCCCCAGATACGCAGTATTTT.

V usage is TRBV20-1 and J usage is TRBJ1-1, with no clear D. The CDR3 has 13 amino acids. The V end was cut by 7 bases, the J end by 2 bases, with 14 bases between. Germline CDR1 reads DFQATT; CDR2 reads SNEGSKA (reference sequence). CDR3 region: CSDAGKANTEAFF. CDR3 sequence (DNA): TGCAGTGATGCGGGAAAAGCTAACACTGAAGCTTTCTTT.

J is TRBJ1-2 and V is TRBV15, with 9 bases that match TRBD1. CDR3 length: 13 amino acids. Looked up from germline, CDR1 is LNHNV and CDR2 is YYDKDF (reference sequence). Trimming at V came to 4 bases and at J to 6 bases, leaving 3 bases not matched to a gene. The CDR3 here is CATSITGGDGYTF. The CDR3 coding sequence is TGTGCCACCAGCATTACAGGGGGCGATGGCTACACCTTC.

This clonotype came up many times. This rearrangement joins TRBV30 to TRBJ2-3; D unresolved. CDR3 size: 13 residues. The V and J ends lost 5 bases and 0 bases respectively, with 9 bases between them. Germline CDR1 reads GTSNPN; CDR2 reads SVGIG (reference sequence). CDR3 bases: TGTGCCTGGTCCCGGAAGAGCACAGATACGCAGTATTTT. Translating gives CAWSRKSTDTQYF.

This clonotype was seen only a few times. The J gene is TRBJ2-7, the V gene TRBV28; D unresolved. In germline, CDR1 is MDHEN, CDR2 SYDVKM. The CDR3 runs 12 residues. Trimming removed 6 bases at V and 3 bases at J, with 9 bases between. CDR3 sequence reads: CASRRSRYEQYF. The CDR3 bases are TGTGCCAGCAGACGGTCTCGCTACGAGCAGTACTTC.

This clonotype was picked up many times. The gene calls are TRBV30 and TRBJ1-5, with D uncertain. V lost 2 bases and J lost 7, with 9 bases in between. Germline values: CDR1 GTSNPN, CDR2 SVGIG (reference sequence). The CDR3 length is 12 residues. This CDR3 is CAWSTARQPQHF. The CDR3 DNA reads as TGTGCCTGGAGTACCGCCAGGCAGCCCCAGCATTTT.

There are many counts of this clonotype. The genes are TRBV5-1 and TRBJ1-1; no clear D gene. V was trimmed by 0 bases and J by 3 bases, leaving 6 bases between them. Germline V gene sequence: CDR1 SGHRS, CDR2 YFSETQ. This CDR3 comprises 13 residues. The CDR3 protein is CASSLDSYTEAFF. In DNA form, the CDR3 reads TGCGCCAGCAGCTTGGACAGTTACACTGAAGCTTTCTTT. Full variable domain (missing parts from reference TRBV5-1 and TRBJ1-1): KAGVTQTPRYLIKTRGQQVTLSCSPISGHRSVSWYQQTPGQGLQFLFEYFSETQRNKGNFPGRFSGRQFSNSRSEMNVSTLELGDSALYLCASSLDSYTEAFFGQGTRLTVV.

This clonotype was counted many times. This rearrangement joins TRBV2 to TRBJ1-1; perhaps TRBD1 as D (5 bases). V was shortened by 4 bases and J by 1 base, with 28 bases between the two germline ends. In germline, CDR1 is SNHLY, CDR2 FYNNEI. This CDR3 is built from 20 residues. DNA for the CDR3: TGTGCCAGCAGTGGAAGGAAGTTGGGTCAGGGAGCTGGAACGAACACTGAAGCTTTCTTT. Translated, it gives CASSGRKLGQGAGTNTEAFF.

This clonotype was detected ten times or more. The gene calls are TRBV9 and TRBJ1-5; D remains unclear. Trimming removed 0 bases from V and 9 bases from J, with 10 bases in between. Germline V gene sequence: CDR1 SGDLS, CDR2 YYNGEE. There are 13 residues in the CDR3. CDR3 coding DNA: TGTGCCAGCAGCGTAGACCTTGGAAGGCCCCAGCATTTT. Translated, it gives CASSVDLGRPQHF.

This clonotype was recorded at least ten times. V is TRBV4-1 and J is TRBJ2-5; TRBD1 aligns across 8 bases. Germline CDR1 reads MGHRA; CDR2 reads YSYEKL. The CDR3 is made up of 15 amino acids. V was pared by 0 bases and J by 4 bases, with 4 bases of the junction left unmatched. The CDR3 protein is CASSQDLTGGETQYF. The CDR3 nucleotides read TGCGCCAGCAGCCAAGATTTAACAGGGGGAGAGACCCAGTACTTC.

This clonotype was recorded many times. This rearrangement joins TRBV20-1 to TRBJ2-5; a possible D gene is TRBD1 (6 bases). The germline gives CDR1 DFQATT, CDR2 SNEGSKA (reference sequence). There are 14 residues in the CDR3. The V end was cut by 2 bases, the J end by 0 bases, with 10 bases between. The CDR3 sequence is CSARRTGYQETQYF. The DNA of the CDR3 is TGCAGTGCTAGAAGAACAGGGTACCAAGAGACCCAGTACTTC.

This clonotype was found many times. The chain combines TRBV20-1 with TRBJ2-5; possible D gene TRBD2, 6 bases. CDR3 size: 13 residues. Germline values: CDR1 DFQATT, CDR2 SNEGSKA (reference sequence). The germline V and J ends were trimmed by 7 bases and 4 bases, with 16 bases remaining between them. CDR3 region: CSVGTSFGETQYF. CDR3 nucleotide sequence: TGCAGTGTTGGGACTTCCTTCGGAGAGACCCAGTACTTC.

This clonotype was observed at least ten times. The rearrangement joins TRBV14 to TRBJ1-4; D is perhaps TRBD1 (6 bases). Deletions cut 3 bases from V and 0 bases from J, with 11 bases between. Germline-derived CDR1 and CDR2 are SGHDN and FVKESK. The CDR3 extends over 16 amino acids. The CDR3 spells CASSHTGGATNEKLFF. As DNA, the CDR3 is TGTGCCAGCAGCCACACGGGGGGCGCAACTAATGAAAAACTGTTTTTT. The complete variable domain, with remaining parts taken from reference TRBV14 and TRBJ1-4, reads EAGVTQFPSHSVIEKGQTVTLRCDPISGHDNLYWYRRVMGKEIKFLLHFVKESKQDESGMPNNRFLAERTGGTYSTLKVQPAELEDSGVYFCASSHTGGATNEKLFFGSGTQLSVL.

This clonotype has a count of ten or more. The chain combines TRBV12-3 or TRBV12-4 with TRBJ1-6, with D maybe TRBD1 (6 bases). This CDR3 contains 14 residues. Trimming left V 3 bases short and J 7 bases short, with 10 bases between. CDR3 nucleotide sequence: TGTGCCAGCAGTTTTGACAGGAACAATTCACCCCTCCACTTT. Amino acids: CASSFDRNNSPLHF.

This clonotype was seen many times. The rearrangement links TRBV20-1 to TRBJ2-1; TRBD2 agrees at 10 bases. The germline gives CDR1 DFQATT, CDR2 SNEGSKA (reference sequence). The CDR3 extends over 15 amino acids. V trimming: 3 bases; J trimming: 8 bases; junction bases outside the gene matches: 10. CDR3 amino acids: CSARGSSGSGDEQFF. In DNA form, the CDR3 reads TGCAGTGCTAGGGGTTCTAGCGGGAGTGGTGATGAGCAGTTCTTC.